This TCR beta chain derives from a study of shared clonotypes between healthy human individuals. Study-wide results and limits: Across a handful of donors, naive CD4 shared roughly 5.1%, naive CD8 more than 3%, memory CD4 2.3%, memory CD8 about 0.4%. Even with large depth, rarefaction showed that sorted-subset sequencing was incomplete.

As to this clone: The antigen remains undetermined.

Naive CD8 cells were CD45RO-negative, positively selected for CCR7, excluding terminally differentiated effector memory CD45RA+ cells. Those who donated were healthy HIV-negative adults, with no recent acute infections or vaccinations reported. The authors split each subset's genomic DNA evenly across several immunoSEQ plates. TCRdb's copy holds only in-frame clones and misses some; the assay was immunoSEQ multiplex PCR. The sample contains under 1 million clones, 95% to 97% of which appear only once. The TCR comes from a man between 25 and 39 years old in good health. Input material: naive CD8+ T cells sorted from blood.

The CDR3 DNA sequence: TGTGCCAGCAGTTTCTCGACAGGAAATATGAACACTGAAGCTTTCTTT. Amino acid sequence: CASSFSTGNMNTEAFF. The genes are TRBV28 and TRBJ1-1; possibly TRBD1 for D (6 bases). This CDR3 is 16 amino acids long. V dropped 3 bases and J dropped 0 bases, with 14 bases sitting between them. Germline loops: CDR1 MDHEN, CDR2 SYDVKM.